The 23 T cell receptor beta chains below come from one sample, sequenced in a study of cytomegalovirus exposure and HLA in healthy donors. Primers: 60 Vbeta forward and 13 Jbeta reverse. Libraries were prepared by immunoSEQ multiplex PCR; TCRdb keeps only in-frame clonotypes and omits some of them. The sample has more than 95,000 clones; 8% to 11% are singletons. Sequencing was done on a sample of PBMCs. The receptors originated from a woman aged 18-29 years in good health and CMV-seropositive.

The V call is TRBV7-8, the J call TRBJ2-1, with TRBD2 matching 10 bases. With 2 bases clipped from V and 0 bases from J, the junction kept 4 bases outside the gene matches. This CDR3 is built from 17 residues. Germline V gene data show CDR1 as SGHVS and CDR2 as FQNEAQ. In nucleotides, the CDR3 is TGTGCCAGCAGCTTACCGACTAGCGGGTTCTCCTACAATGAGCAGTTCTTC. Its translation: CASSLPTSGFSYNEQFF.

This clone was recorded many times. The chain is built from TRBV15 and TRBJ2-6, with no clear D. The CDR3 is made up of 16 amino acids. Trimming took off 5 bases at V and 1 base at J, with 12 bases between the two ends. Germline CDR1 reads LNHNV; CDR2 reads YYDKDF (reference sequence). In nucleotides, the CDR3 is TGTGCCACCAGCCCCCAGACGGGTTCTGGGGCCAACGTCCTGACTTTC. It is translated as CATSPQTGSGANVLTF. Filled out from reference TRBV15 and TRBJ2-6, the complete variable domain reads DAMVIQNPRYQVTQFGKPVTLSCSQTLNHNVMYWYQQKSSQAPKLLFHYYDKDFNNEADTPDNFQSRRPNTSFCFLDIRSPGLGDTAMYLCATSPQTGSGANVLTFGAGSRLTVL.

V and J are TRBV28 and TRBJ2-7; TRBD1 agrees at 8 bases. The CDR3 covers 15 residues. V shed 5 bases, J shed 3 bases, and the junction held 9 bases outside the gene matches. Germline values: CDR1 MDHEN, CDR2 SYDVKM. CDR3 loop: CASSPQGAPSYEQYF. The CDR3 bases are TGTGCCAGCAGTCCGCAGGGGGCCCCAAGCTACGAGCAGTACTTC.

The rearrangement uses TRBV6-5 and TRBJ2-7; D may be TRBD2 (5 bases). The germline gives CDR1 MNHEY, CDR2 SVGAGI. The V end was cut by 0 bases, the J end by 7 bases, with 13 bases between. The CDR3 is 14 amino acids. This CDR3 is CASSYSRVSGEQYF. In DNA form, the CDR3 reads TGTGCCAGCAGTTACTCGAGGGTTTCGGGGGAGCAGTACTTC.

The rearrangement links TRBV2 to TRBJ2-7; TRBD2 aligns across 8 bases. J was trimmed by 0 bases and V by 2 bases; bases with no gene match: 3. The CDR3 is made up of 15 amino acids. Germline V gives CDR1 SNHLY, CDR2 FYNNEI. CDR3 sequence: CASSESSGSSYEQYF. The CDR3, as DNA: TGTGCCAGCAGTGAATCGAGCGGGAGCTCCTACGAGCAGTACTTC.

The chain recombines TRBV5-1 with TRBJ2-5, with D maybe TRBD2 (5 bases). With 1 base removed from V and 2 bases from J, the gap between germline ends came to 6 bases. CDR3 size: 13 residues. Per the germline V gene, CDR1 is SGHRS and CDR2 is YFSETQ. The CDR3 protein is CASSLWEQETQYF. The CDR3, as DNA: TGCGCCAGCAGCTTGTGGGAGCAAGAGACCCAGTACTTC.

V usage is TRBV7-9 and J usage is TRBJ2-7, with a possible D match to TRBD1 (6 bases). Trimming took off 3 bases at V and 2 bases at J, with 11 bases between the two ends. CDR1 and CDR2 from the germline V gene are SEHNR and FQNEAQ (reference sequence). The CDR3 runs to 14 residues. This CDR3 reads CASSFGGPTYEQYF. For the CDR3, the DNA is TGTGCCAGCAGCTTTGGGGGCCCCACCTACGAGCAGTACTTC.

CDR3 nucleotide sequence: TGTGCCAGCAGCCTCCACCCGTACTACAATCAGCCCCAGCATTTT. This gives the protein CASSLHPYYNQPQHF. The gene calls are TRBV28 and TRBJ1-5; D is undetermined. Germline V gene lookup returns CDR1 MDHEN and CDR2 SYDVKM. The CDR3 covers 15 residues. V lost 6 bases to trimming and J lost 3 bases, with 15 bases between them.

The table lists this clone with a few counts. The V gene is TRBV6-1, the J gene TRBJ2-2; no clear D. The CDR3 length is 15 residues. Germline CDR1 is MNHNS and CDR2 is SASEGT. V shed 8 bases and J shed 1 base, with 14 bases lying between them. The CDR3 here is CASRFGSGNTGELFF. CDR3 in DNA: TGTGCCAGCCGGTTTGGCTCGGGGAACACCGGGGAGCTGTTTTTT.

This clone came up a few times. The gene calls are TRBV10-2 and TRBJ1-2; D uncertain. V was pared by 6 bases and J by 0 bases, with 8 bases between. Germline V gene sequence: CDR1 WSHSY, CDR2 SAAADI. The CDR3 contains 13 residues. The CDR3 sequence is CASSRETNYGYTF. The CDR3 nucleotides are TGCGCCAGCAGCCGGGAGACTAACTATGGCTACACCTTC.

V usage is TRBV6-1 and J usage is TRBJ1-2, with 7 bases fitting TRBD1. Germline V gene sequence: CDR1 MNHNS, CDR2 SASEGT. J gave up 4 bases and V 5 bases, and 7 bases lay outside the gene matches. The length of the CDR3 is 14 residues. The CDR3 DNA sequence: TGTGCCAGCAGTTCAGGGACAGCTACCTATGGCTACACCTTC. Its protein product is CASSSGTATYGYTF.

The chain is built from TRBV5-6 and TRBJ2-1, with D possibly matching TRBD1 (5 bases). This CDR3 region has 14 residues. V was pared by 3 bases and J by 1 base, with 8 bases between. Germline CDR1 reads SGHDT; CDR2 reads YYEEEE. The CDR3 loop reads CASSSGWSYNEQFF. DNA for the CDR3: TGTGCCAGCAGCTCAGGGTGGTCCTACAATGAGCAGTTCTTC.

The J gene is TRBJ2-6, the V gene TRBV14; D is unclear. Trimming took off 1 base at V and 0 bases at J, with 7 bases between the two ends. Germline values: CDR1 SGHDN, CDR2 FVKESK. This CDR3 has 16 residues. DNA of the CDR3: TGTGCCAGCAGCCAAGTTTTCAACTCTGGGGCCAACGTCCTGACTTTC. Encoded protein: CASSQVFNSGANVLTF.

The table lists this clone with a few counts. The V gene is TRBV7-2, the J gene TRBJ2-2, with TRBD1 matching 8 bases. Per the germline V gene, CDR1 is SGHTA and CDR2 is FQGNSA. CDR3 size: 13 residues. After removal of 5 bases from V and 6 bases from J, the junction contained 2 bases not matched to a gene. CDR3 DNA: TGTGCCAGCAGCCGGACAGGGCCCGGGGAGCTGTTTTTT. Translated, it gives CASSRTGPGELFF.

The rearrangement uses TRBV19 and TRBJ2-5, with a tentative D call TRBD1 (6 bases). V was cut by 4 bases and J by 2 bases, with 11 bases left in between. Per the germline V gene, CDR1 is LNHDA and CDR2 is SQIVND (reference sequence). CDR3 length: 14 amino acids. Here the CDR3 DNA reads TGTGCCAGTAGTACGACAGGTTCTCAAGAGACCCAGTACTTC. This translates into CASSTTGSQETQYF.

This clone appeared a few times. The CDR3 nucleotides read TGTGCCATCAGTGATCAAGCGGGAGCGGGAGGGGCCAACGTCCTGACTTTC. Amino acids: CAISDQAGAGGANVLTF. V and J are TRBV10-3 and TRBJ2-6; 8 nucleotides line up with TRBD2. Germline CDR1 and CDR2: ENHRY and SYGVKD. CDR3 length equals 17 residues. The J segment lost 4 bases and the V segment lost 3 bases, leaving 8 bases of the junction unmatched.

The chain links TRBV5-1 to TRBJ2-7, with TRBD2 identical over 9 bases. V lost 5 bases, J lost 4 bases, and 10 bases stayed unmatched. CDR3 size: 15 residues. CDR1 SGHRS and CDR2 YFSETQ come from the germline V gene. The CDR3 spells CASSFVAGVWYEQYF. The CDR3 DNA reads as TGCGCCAGCAGTTTTGTAGCGGGAGTGTGGTACGAGCAGTACTTC.

J is TRBJ2-5 and V is TRBV2; 13 positions agree with TRBD2. There are 15 residues in the CDR3. Trimming removed 6 bases from V and 4 bases from J; junction bases left unmatched: 5. The germline CDR1 and CDR2 sequences are SNHLY and FYNNEI. The CDR3 nucleotides are TGTGCCAGCAGATCTGGACTAGCGGGAGCAGAGACCCAGTACTTC. This translates into CASRSGLAGAETQYF.

This sequence joins TRBV28 and TRBJ1-3; 11 bases are shared with TRBD1. Germline-derived CDR1 and CDR2 are MDHEN and SYDVKM. J lost 3 bases, V lost 5 bases, and 3 bases had no gene match. The CDR3 consists of 15 residues. CDR3 in amino acids: CASSGQGASGNTIYF. The CDR3 bases are TGTGCCAGCAGTGGACAGGGGGCGAGTGGAAACACCATATATTTT.

The chain has TRBV7-9 and TRBJ2-7, with a weak D call TRBD2 (6 bases). V lost 5 bases to trimming and J lost 3 bases, with 11 bases between them. Germline lookup yields CDR1 SEHNR and CDR2 FQNEAQ (reference sequence). This CDR3 has 13 residues. CDR3 coding DNA: TGTGCCAGCAGCCTCCGGGGGAACTACGAGCAGTACTTC. It translates to CASSLRGNYEQYF.

This clone has only a few counts. The rearrangement uses TRBV7-2 and TRBJ1-4; tentative D call: TRBD1 (6 bases). Per the germline V gene, CDR1 is SGHTA and CDR2 is FQGNSA. Between the trimmed V and J ends, which lost 5 bases and 8 bases, there was a span of 15 bases. There are 14 residues in the CDR3. CDR3 sequence reads: CASSQTGGPEKLFF. In DNA form, the CDR3 reads TGTGCCAGCAGCCAGACCGGGGGGCCCGAAAAACTGTTTTTT. Combining the CDR3 with reference TRBV7-2 and TRBJ1-4 gives the whole variable domain GAGVSQSPSNKVTEKGKDVELRCDPISGHTALYWYRQSLGQGLEFLIYFQGNSAPDKSGLPSDRFSAERTGGSVSTLTIQRTQQEDSAVYLCASSQTGGPEKLFFGSGTQLSVL.

This chain connects TRBV6-1 to TRBJ1-2; D possibly corresponds to TRBD1 (6 bases). Germline CDR1 reads MNHNS; CDR2 reads SASEGT. There are 14 residues in the CDR3. V shed 4 bases and J shed 4 bases, with 13 bases lying between them. In nucleotides, the CDR3 is TGTGCCAGCAGTGCTCAGACAGGTACCTATGGCTACACCTTC. The encoded protein is CASSAQTGTYGYTF.

V usage is TRBV6-5 and J usage is TRBJ2-1; 8 bases match TRBD2. The V and J ends lost 6 bases and 7 bases, in that order; junction bases with no gene match: 11. CDR3 size: 15 residues. CDR1 MNHEY and CDR2 SVGAGI come from the germline V gene. As DNA, the CDR3 is TGTGCCAGCAGGCCCGGACTAGCATTCATAAATGAGCAGTTCTTC. Its protein is CASRPGLAFINEQFF.